The 14 T cell receptor beta chains below were found in one sample sequenced in a study of T cells after yellow fever vaccination. TCRdb used MiXCR to reprocess the 5' RACE reads, holding one entry per CDR3 protein. This table holds around 550,000 distinct CDR3 sequences, about 19% found once. Here the sequenced sample was PBMCs, taken 15 days after the yellow fever booster vaccination. These receptors were taken from a man aged 30 to 45 who received the YFV17D yellow fever vaccine.

The rearrangement links TRBV5-1 to TRBJ2-7; TRBD1 matches 10 bases. CDR3 length equals 15 residues. Germline CDR1 is SGHRS and CDR2 is YFSETQ. Trimming removed 6 bases from V and 0 bases from J; junction bases left unmatched: 6. The CDR3 protein is CASTRDRGSSYEQYF. The CDR3 DNA sequence: TGCGCCAGCACCAGGGACAGGGGAAGCTCCTACGAGCAGTACTTC.

The chain has TRBV5-6 and TRBJ2-1; D gene unclear. Trimming cost V 1 base and J 7 bases, with 15 bases left between them. The germline gives CDR1 SGHDT, CDR2 YYEEEE. This CDR3 has 15 amino acids. The CDR3 nucleotides are TGTGCCAGCAGCTTGCGGATGGTGATCTTAAATGAGCAGTTCTTC. Translation gives CASSLRMVILNEQFF. Drawing the rest from reference TRBV5-6 and TRBJ2-1, the complete variable domain is DAGVTQSPTHLIKTRGQQVTLRCSPKSGHDTVSWYQQALGQGPQFIFQYYEEEERQRGNFPDRFSGHQFPNYSSELNVNALLLGDSALYLCASSLRMVILNEQFFGPGTRLTVL.

The gene calls are TRBV29-1 and TRBJ2-3; D possibly corresponds to TRBD1 (5 bases). V lost 8 bases to trimming and J lost 2 bases, with 14 bases between them. The CDR3 extends over 13 amino acids. Germline V gives CDR1 SQVTM, CDR2 ANQGSEA. In nucleotides, the CDR3 is TGCAGCTCTGACCAGACAGACACAGATACGCAGTATTTT. The encoded protein is CSSDQTDTDTQYF.

The chain has TRBV7-2 and TRBJ2-7, with D possibly TRBD1 on 6 matching bases. Looked up from germline, CDR1 is SGHTA and CDR2 is FQGNSA. The V end was cut by 5 bases, the J end by 2 bases, with 13 bases between. The CDR3 has 14 amino acids. Here the CDR3 reads CASSPKWGPYEQYF. CDR3 sequence (DNA): TGTGCCAGCAGCCCTAAATGGGGGCCCTACGAGCAGTACTTC. The full variable domain, with the rest looked up from reference TRBV7-2 and TRBJ2-7, is GAGVSQSPSNKVTEKGKDVELRCDPISGHTALYWYRQSLGQGLEFLIYFQGNSAPDKSGLPSDRFSAERTGGSVSTLTIQRTQQEDSAVYLCASSPKWGPYEQYFGPGTRLTVT.

The chain recombines TRBV28 with TRBJ1-2, with D maybe TRBD1 (5 bases). The CDR3 covers 17 residues. The V end lost 4 bases, the J end lost 8 bases, and 26 bases lay between the germline ends. Germline CDR1 and CDR2: MDHEN and SYDVKM. The CDR3 nucleotides read TGTGCCAGCAGTTACATACTGTTAGGGGATTCAATAAAGGGCTACACCTTC. The encoded protein is CASSYILLGDSIKGYTF.

The chain joins TRBV5-5 to TRBJ2-7, with D perhaps TRBD1 (6 bases). This CDR3 has 15 residues. V lost 5 bases and J lost 2, with 17 bases in between. Germline assignment: CDR1 SGHKS and CDR2 YYEKEE (reference sequence). The CDR3 loop is CASSLAAGDAYEQYF. The DNA for the CDR3 is TGTGCCAGCAGTCTCGCCGCAGGGGATGCCTACGAGCAGTACTTC.

The chain couples TRBV7-2 to TRBJ2-3; 10 bases match TRBD1. This CDR3 comprises 16 residues. Germline V CDR1 and CDR2: SGHTA, FQGNSA. V shed 3 bases and J 2 bases; nucleotides not matched to a gene: 5. In nucleotides, the CDR3 is TGTGCCAGCAGCTTTAGTGGGACAGGGGTCACAGATACGCAGTATTTT. As protein: CASSFSGTGVTDTQYF.

This clonotype occurred many times. The gene calls are TRBV20-1 and TRBJ2-7; D gene uncertain. This CDR3 contains 12 residues. CDR1 is DFQATT and CDR2 is SNEGSKA in the germline V gene (reference sequence). Trimming removed 1 base from V and 7 bases from J, with 11 bases in between. CDR3 bases: TGCAGTGCTAGAGGTCTGCGTGGTGAGCAGTACTTC. Translation gives CSARGLRGEQYF.

The chain uses TRBV12-3 or TRBV12-4 and TRBJ2-7; weak D call: TRBD2 (6 bases). V lost 6 bases to trimming and J lost 6 bases, with 12 bases between them. There are 12 residues in the CDR3. CDR3 nucleotides: TGTGCCAGCAGACCCCAGGGAGGCGAGCAGTACTTC. Residues: CASRPQGGEQYF.

This clonotype appeared many times. This chain connects TRBV7-6 to TRBJ2-7, with 9 nucleotides matching TRBD2. The CDR3 is 18 residues long. Germline-derived CDR1 and CDR2 are SGHVS and FNYEAQ. The V gene end was trimmed by 0 bases and the J gene end by 3 bases; junction bases not matched to a gene: 12. CDR3 bases: TGTGCCAGCAGCTTAGCCTCGGAGGGTAGCGGGAGCATCTACGAGCAGTACTTC. As protein: CASSLASEGSGSIYEQYF. Variable domain in full (rest from reference TRBV7-6 and TRBJ2-7): GAGVSQSPRYKVTKRGQDVALRCDPISGHVSLYWYRQALGQGPEFLTYFNYEAQQDKSGLPNDRFSAERPEGSISTLTIQRTEQRDSAMYRCASSLASEGSGSIYEQYFGPGTRLTVT.

The table lists this clonotype with a few counts. This rearrangement joins TRBV7-2 to TRBJ1-1, with D uncertain. V was clipped by 7 bases and J by 2 bases, with 14 bases between them. Germline V gene lookup returns CDR1 SGHTA and CDR2 FQGNSA. This CDR3 has 14 amino acids. CDR3 nucleotide sequence: TGTGCCAGCACCCTCTCCCACCTAAACACTGAAGCTTTCTTT. Translation: CASTLSHLNTEAFF.

This clonotype occurred a few times. The chain carries TRBV7-2 and TRBJ2-7, with D possibly being TRBD1 (6 bases). The CDR3 runs to 15 residues. Germline V gives CDR1 SGHTA, CDR2 FQGNSA. The V gene lost 5 bases and the J gene lost 3 bases, with 17 bases spanning the gap. In nucleotides, the CDR3 is TGTGCCAGCAGCCCGGTGCTGACAGGAGTCTACGAGCAGTACTTC. It codes for CASSPVLTGVYEQYF.

This chain connects TRBV5-1 to TRBJ2-3; D is possibly TRBD2 (6 bases). The CDR3 is 15 residues long. Germline CDR1 reads SGHRS; CDR2 reads YFSETQ. Deletions cut 4 bases from V and 0 bases from J, with 12 bases between. CDR3 loop: CASSRDSGSTDTQYF. CDR3 coding DNA: TGCGCCAGCAGCCGGGACTCTGGGAGCACAGATACGCAGTATTTT.

This clonotype was seen only a few times. The chain has TRBV7-2 and TRBJ2-2; tentatively, D is TRBD1 (6 bases). Per germline, CDR1 SGHTA and CDR2 FQGNSA. V lost 5 bases and J lost 6, with 19 bases in between. The CDR3 is made up of 16 amino acids. The CDR3 region has the DNA TGTGCCAGCAGCCTCCGAGTCAACAGGGCACCCGGGGAGCTGTTTTTT. Protein: CASSLRVNRAPGELFF.